This T cell receptor (beta chain) stems from a study of blood T cell repertoires in COVID-19. Study as a whole: In Cohort 3, a recovered donor had either two negative PCRs, clearance, or symptom resolution. Acute and convalescent COVID-19 samples came from the United States, Italy and Spain. The cDNA or gDNA used as material had been derived from T cells, B-cell-depleted T cells, or PBMCs.

The repertoire was sequenced with immunoSEQ multiplex PCR; TCRdb's copy has only in-frame clones and lacks some. The sample carries some 190,000 clones, 86% recorded once. V gave up 4 bases and J gave up 2 bases; unmatched junction bases: 11. The CDR3 spans 16 residues. Germline V gives CDR1 SEHNR, CDR2 FQNEAQ (reference sequence). Participants were aged about 18 to 100 years from roughly 26 US areas. The V gene is TRBV7-9, the J gene TRBJ2-7; 7 nucleotides match TRBD2. The sequence came from a woman aged 40 to 49 in a cohort exposed to, infected with or recovered from COVID-19 (not recorded which). The sequencing input was PBMCs or T cells enriched from blood (not recorded which). CDR3 DNA: TGTGCCAGCAGCTCCTCAGCGGGAAAAACAACCTACGAGCAGTACTTC. Amino acid sequence: CASSSSAGKTTYEQYF.